These 14 T cell receptor beta chains were all obtained from the same sample, sequenced in a study of blood T cells in healthy people across ages. For the second PCR, which ran for about 6 to 11 cycles, a sample-barcoded 5' primer and a J-beta primer mix were used. TCRdb redid the calling of the 5' RACE reads with MiXCR, one entry per CDR3 protein. The sample has nearly 800,000 distinct CDR3 sequences; around a quarter are singletons. The sample also formed part of further work on T cells of mothers and their children.

The material sequenced was blood. These receptors all come from a boy younger than 18 in good health.

There are a few counts of this clonotype. The chain is built from TRBV6-2 or TRBV6-3 and TRBJ2-3; weak D call: TRBD2 (6 bases). The V end was cut by 1 base, the J end by 6 bases, with 14 bases between. Germline V gene sequence: CDR1 MNHEY, CDR2 SVGEGT. This CDR3 region has 15 residues. CDR3 sequence: CASSYLEGPTDTQYF. The CDR3 coding sequence is TGTGCCAGCAGTTACTTGGAGGGGCCCACGGATACGCAGTATTTT.

The V gene is TRBV18, the J gene TRBJ2-1; 9 nucleotides match TRBD2. The CDR3 loop spans 13 amino acids. Germline CDR1 reads KGHSH; CDR2 reads LQKENI. V was clipped by 8 bases and J by 4 bases; unmatched bases: 3. The CDR3 loop is CASQTSGYNEQFF. CDR3 in DNA: TGTGCCAGCCAGACTAGCGGTTACAATGAGCAGTTCTTC. The complete variable domain, with remaining parts taken from reference TRBV18 and TRBJ2-1, reads NAGVMQNPRHLVRRRGQEARLRCSPMKGHSHVYWYRQLPEEGLKFMVYLQKENIIDESGMPKERFSAEFPKEGPSILRIQQVVRGDSAAYFCASQTSGYNEQFFGPGTRLTVL.

This clonotype was observed a handful of times. This CDR3 is missing its conserved last phenylalanine or tryptophan, likely due to a read error. The chain has TRBV7-3 and TRBJ2-1, with D tentatively TRBD2 (5 bases). The J call may be faulty, since TRBJ2-7 better matches the DNA end. CDR3 length equals 14 residues. Looked up from germline, CDR1 is SGHTA and CDR2 is FQGTGA. CDR3 in amino acids: CASSPLGRRHEQYL. The CDR3 DNA sequence: TGTGCCAGCAGCCCACTAGGCCGGAGACACGAGCAGTACCTC.

J is TRBJ2-6 and V is TRBV20-1; D gene uncertain. The CDR3 loop spans 14 amino acids. Trimming cost V 4 bases and J 0 bases, with 7 bases left between them. Germline V gives CDR1 DFQATT, CDR2 SNEGSKA (reference sequence). DNA of the CDR3: TGCAGTGCTATCTGGAACTCTGGGGCCAACGTCCTGACTTTC. It is translated as CSAIWNSGANVLTF.

The V and J genes are TRBV12-3 or TRBV12-4 and TRBJ2-2; D perhaps matches TRBD1 (6 bases). This CDR3 has 15 amino acids. V lost 1 base, J lost 2 bases, and 8 bases lay in between. The CDR3 DNA reads as TGTGCCAGCAGTTTAGGGACAGTTAACACCGGGGAGCTGTTTTTT. Protein product: CASSLGTVNTGELFF.

This clonotype appeared a few times. One junction end disagrees with the germline gene, perhaps due to a read error. The CDR3 sequence is CTSTLQREGSEQFF. As DNA, the CDR3 is TGTACCAGCACCCTTCAGCGGGAGGGCAGTGAGCAGTTCTTC. The chain joins TRBV6-6 to TRBJ2-5; 10 bases match TRBD2. Matching the DNA end better, TRBJ2-1 makes the J call doubtful. This CDR3 region has 14 residues. Germline V lookup: CDR1 MNHNY, CDR2 SVGAGI (reference sequence).

The rearrangement joins TRBV16 to TRBJ2-7; D is ambiguous. CDR3 length: 15 residues. Germline V lookup: CDR1 KGHSY, CDR2 FQNENV. V was cut by 2 bases and J by 3 bases, with 14 bases left in between. CDR3 amino acids: CASSQGTARYYEQYF. The DNA for the CDR3 is TGTGCCAGCAGCCAAGGAACGGCAAGATACTACGAGCAGTACTTC.

The chain employs TRBV5-1 and TRBJ1-4, with TRBD1 matching over 8 bases. The CDR3 spans 15 residues. The V gene end was trimmed by 1 base and the J gene end by 5 bases; junction bases not matched to a gene: 4. CDR1 and CDR2 (germline): SGHRS, YFSETQ. Written as DNA, the CDR3 is TGCGCCAGCAGCTTGCGGACAGGGCGCAATGAAAAACTGTTTTTT. It is translated as CASSLRTGRNEKLFF.

V gene TRBV5-1 combines with J gene TRBJ2-1; 12 nucleotides match TRBD2. The length of the CDR3 is 17 residues. Germline CDR1 SGHRS, CDR2 YFSETQ. V was pared by 0 bases and J by 4 bases, with 5 bases of the junction left unmatched. Here the CDR3 DNA reads TGCGCCAGCAGCTTGGGACTAGCGGGAGTTTGGTACAATGAGCAGTTCTTC. Its protein product is CASSLGLAGVWYNEQFF.

This clonotype appeared a few times. J is TRBJ1-4 and V is TRBV29-1; unclear D gene. The CDR3 covers 12 residues. The germline CDR1 and CDR2 sequences are SQVTM and ANQGSEA. Trimming removed 6 bases at V and 5 bases at J, with 10 bases between. DNA for the CDR3: TGCAGCGTGAGTCACCCGAATGAAAAACTGTTTTTT. Amino acids: CSVSHPNEKLFF.

This chain links TRBV6-5 with TRBJ2-1, with TRBD1 identical over 7 bases. CDR1 MNHEY and CDR2 SVGAGI come from the germline V gene. The J segment lost 4 bases and the V segment lost 2 bases, leaving 2 bases of the junction unmatched. This CDR3 spans 14 amino acids. The CDR3 region has the DNA TGTGCCAGCAGTTACCGGGACAGATACAATGAGCAGTTCTTC. Translated, it gives CASSYRDRYNEQFF.

V gene TRBV12-3 or TRBV12-4 combines with J gene TRBJ2-1, with a possible D match to TRBD2 (5 bases). The CDR3 totals 13 residues. V dropped 7 bases and J dropped 12 bases, with 19 bases sitting between them. Here the CDR3 reads CASTSVGNAGQFF. The CDR3 DNA reads as TGTGCCAGCACCTCTGTCGGGAACGCGGGGCAGTTCTTC.

Comments on this clonotype: The conserved final phenylalanine or tryptophan is absent from the CDR3, which likely points to a read error. The chain is built from TRBV6-5 and TRBJ2-7; 8 positions agree with TRBD1. Trimming at V came to 7 bases and at J to 7 bases, leaving 6 bases not matched to a gene. CDR1 MNHEY and CDR2 SVGAGI come from the germline V gene. The CDR3 contains 12 residues. The CDR3 protein is CASTKDRVEQYL. Written as DNA, the CDR3 is TGTGCCAGCACCAAGGACAGGGTGGAGCAGTACCTC.

This chain uses TRBV7-2 with TRBJ1-6, with D tentatively TRBD1 (5 bases). The CDR3 extends over 15 amino acids. CDR1 SGHTA and CDR2 FQGNSA come from the germline V gene. The germline V and J ends were trimmed by 0 bases and 10 bases, with 13 bases remaining between them. In DNA form, the CDR3 reads TGTGCCAGCAGCTTAGCTCGGGGGGTCCGGTCACCCCTCCACTTT. Its protein is CASSLARGVRSPLHF.